This T cell receptor (beta chain) came from a study of CD8+CD57+ T cells in acquired aplastic anemia. Overall study findings and caveats: Patients did not significantly differ from controls in CD8+ Simpson's diversity. Researchers report that fewer than 35 CD8+ CDR3 sequences appeared in both patients and controls.

Genomic DNA templated the TCR beta VDJ and CDR3 profiling. MiXCR, applied by TCRdb to the reads, yields one record per CDR3 protein. The table lists about 130,000 distinct CDR3 sequences, 40% to 45% of them singletons. The V end was cut by 5 bases, the J end by 6 bases, with 17 bases between. The length of the CDR3 is 14 residues. CDR1 SGHTA and CDR2 FQGTGA come from the germline V gene. To note about this clonotype: The antigen is undetermined.

The TCR was taken from a human donor in good health, serving as a control. The chain links TRBV7-3 to TRBJ2-7; tentatively, D is TRBD2 (7 bases). The sample consisted of sorted CD4+, CD8+, or CD8+CD57+ T cells (not recorded which) from PBMCs. CDR3 sequence: CASSLLARGCEQYV. CDR3 in DNA: TGTGCCAGCAGCCTACTAGCGAGGGGGTGCGAGCAGTACGTC.